The 22 T cell receptor beta chains in this list originate from one sample, sequenced in a study of blood T cell repertoires in COVID-19 (dated by TCRdb to 2018 to 2021). The library was made by the immunoSEQ multiplex PCR assay. TCRdb took over this immuneACCESS table, retaining in-frame rearrangements with V and J assigned. Such tables are incomplete; in checked studies, under half of the missing clones stem from an unresolved V gene, and the remainder is unexplained. The sample has fewer than 110,000 clones on record, approximately 88% of them singletons. In total, the top ten clones hold approximately 4.4% of the sample. The sequenced material came from peripheral blood. These receptors originate from a human donor in a cohort sampled during active COVID-19.

This sequence joins TRBV7-8 and TRBJ1-1; TRBD1 matches 7 bases. Per the germline V gene, CDR1 is SGHVS and CDR2 is FQNEAQ. J gave up 6 bases and V 5 bases, and 6 bases lay outside the gene matches. The CDR3 has 13 residues. The CDR3 loop is CASSRPTGAEAFF. The CDR3, as DNA: TGTGCCAGCAGCCGACCCACAGGGGCTGAAGCTTTCTTT. The variable domain in full, completed from reference TRBV7-8 and TRBJ1-1, reads GAGVSQSPRYKVAKRGQDVALRCDPISGHVSLFWYQQALGQGPEFLTYFQNEAQLDKSGLPSDRFFAERPEGSVSTLKIQRTQQEDSAVYLCASSRPTGAEAFFGQGTRLTVV.

This clone has more than one count but fewer than ten. The chain combines TRBV30 with TRBJ1-3, with D hard to call. CDR1 is GTSNPN and CDR2 is SVGIG in the germline V gene (reference sequence). V was trimmed by 6 bases and J by 1 base, leaving 7 bases between them. The CDR3 totals 12 residues. DNA of the CDR3: TGTGCCTGTTCCGCGTCTGGAAACACCATATATTTT. Amino acid sequence: CACSASGNTIYF.

This rearrangement joins TRBV19 to TRBJ2-3; D might be TRBD1 (6 bases). Trimming shortened V by 6 bases and J by 2 bases, and 9 bases separated the two germline ends. This CDR3 comprises 13 residues. Germline V CDR1 and CDR2: LNHDA, SQIVND (reference sequence). CDR3 DNA: TGTGCCAGTAGCAGGGACAACACAGATACGCAGTATTTT. Amino acid sequence: CASSRDNTDTQYF.

The genes are TRBV5-4 and TRBJ2-7, with 7 positions matching TRBD1. From germline, CDR1 is SGHNT and CDR2 YYREEE (reference sequence). V gave up 0 bases and J gave up 3 bases; unmatched junction bases: 9. CDR3 size: 16 residues. CDR3 sequence (DNA): TGTGCCAGCAGCTTGGGGAACAGGGGCTCTTACTACGAGCAGTACTTC. It specifies CASSLGNRGSYYEQYF.

The V and J genes are TRBV12-5 and TRBJ1-2; no clear D. Germline loops: CDR1 LGHNT, CDR2 FRNRAP. Trimming shortened V by 0 bases and J by 0 bases, and 14 bases separated the two germline ends. The CDR3 runs 17 residues. The CDR3, as DNA: TGTGCTAGTGGTTTGGTAGTCAGCAGCGATGCTAACTATGGCTACACCTTC. It translates to CASGLVVSSDANYGYTF.

This chain links TRBV7-7 with TRBJ2-1; D possibly corresponds to TRBD2 (5 bases). V was shortened by 0 bases and J by 0 bases, with 9 bases between the two germline ends. CDR3 length equals 16 residues. Germline CDR1 SSHAT, CDR2 FNYEAQ (reference sequence). CDR3: CASSLAPGISYNEQFF. The DNA for the CDR3 is TGTGCCAGCAGCTTAGCGCCCGGGATCTCCTACAATGAGCAGTTCTTC.

CDR3 sequence: CASSLARNEQFF. The CDR3 DNA reads as TGTGCCAGCAGCTTAGCCAGGAATGAGCAGTTCTTC. The rearrangement joins TRBV5-4 to TRBJ2-1; D remains ambiguous. With 2 bases removed from V and 7 bases from J, the gap between germline ends came to 7 bases. Germline CDR1 is SGHNT and CDR2 is YYREEE (reference sequence). This CDR3 contains 12 residues. The full variable domain, rest sourced from reference TRBV5-4 and TRBJ2-1, is ETGVTQSPTHLIKTRGQQVTLRCSSQSGHNTVSWYQQALGQGPQFIFQYYREEENGRGNFPPRFSGLQFPNYSSELNVNALELDDSALYLCASSLARNEQFFGPGTRLTVL.

The V call is TRBV4-3, the J call TRBJ2-2; D is perhaps TRBD2 (5 bases). This CDR3 is built from 14 residues. Trimming shortened V by 7 bases and J by 2 bases, and 11 bases separated the two germline ends. CDR1 and CDR2 (germline): LGHNA, YSLEER. This chain's CDR3 is CASTISVNTGELFF. CDR3 sequence (DNA): TGCGCCAGCACCATTAGCGTTAACACCGGGGAGCTGTTTTTT.

The chain has TRBV30 and TRBJ2-1; 7 positions match TRBD1. The CDR3 totals 15 residues. Germline lookup yields CDR1 GTSNPN and CDR2 SVGIG (reference sequence). V dropped 3 bases and J dropped 4; count of bases not matched to a gene: 9. The CDR3 loop reads CAWSLTGSPYNEQFF. The CDR3 coding sequence is TGTGCCTGGAGCCTGACAGGGTCCCCTTACAATGAGCAGTTCTTC.

The chain couples TRBV21-1 to TRBJ2-4; whether TRBD2, the table's D call, matches the DNA was not checked. TRBV21-1 is a pseudogene. CDR3 length equals 20 residues. The CDR3 region is CASSEDKGPTSGNGKNIQYF. CDR3 bases: TGTGCCAGCAGCGAAGATAAGGGCCCCACTAGCGGGAACGGCAAAAACATTCAGTACTTC.

The chain joins TRBV6-6 to TRBJ1-2, with D tentatively TRBD1 (5 bases). V was trimmed by 4 bases and J by 1 base, leaving 13 bases between them. The germline V gene encodes CDR1 MNHNY and CDR2 SVGAGI (reference sequence). This CDR3 is built from 15 residues. The CDR3 DNA reads as TGTGCCAGCAGTTTAGACAGACTAGATAACTATGGCTACACCTTC. Translating it yields CASSLDRLDNYGYTF.

The chain carries TRBV24-1 and TRBJ2-1, with 14 positions matching TRBD2. From germline, CDR1 is KGHDR and CDR2 SFDVKD. Trimming cost V 7 bases and J 7 bases; bases outside gene matches: 8. CDR3 length equals 16 residues. The CDR3 region has the DNA TGTGCCACCAGCCCCTATGGGACTAGCGGGAGTAATGAGCAGTTCTTC. This codes for CATSPYGTSGSNEQFF.

For the CDR3, the DNA is TGTGCTAGTAGGCGGGGAGGGTTGGACACTGAAGCTTTCTTT. It encodes CASRRGGLDTEAFF. The V call is TRBV12-5, the J call TRBJ1-1; no clear D. Germline V gene sequence: CDR1 LGHNT, CDR2 FRNRAP. Trimming pared 8 bases from V and 3 bases from J, leaving 16 bases between. The CDR3 is 14 residues long.

The rearrangement links TRBV5-4 to TRBJ2-7; TRBD1 matches 8 bases. Losses at the gene ends were 0 bases for V and 7 bases for J; bases not matched to a gene: 6. The CDR3 consists of 14 residues. CDR1 and CDR2 (germline): SGHNT, YYREEE (reference sequence). Written as DNA, the CDR3 is TGTGCCAGCAGCTTGGAGAGACAGGGGCCTGAGCAGTACGTC. Its translation: CASSLERQGPEQYV.

This chain uses TRBV9 with TRBJ1-1; 9 bases are shared with TRBD1. Germline lookup yields CDR1 SGDLS and CDR2 YYNGEE. The CDR3 length is 13 residues. With V trimmed by 3 bases and J by 3 bases, 0 bases remained unmatched. DNA for the CDR3: TGTGCCAGCAGCGGACAGGGGGACACTGAAGCTTTCTTT. It yields the protein CASSGQGDTEAFF.

The genes are TRBV3-1 (or the pseudogene TRBV3-2) and TRBJ1-1, with 8 bases lining up with TRBD1. CDR3 size: 16 residues. Germline CDR1 and CDR2: LGHDT and YNNKEL (reference sequence). Trimming at V came to 3 bases and at J to 2 bases, leaving 8 bases not matched to a gene. The CDR3 coding sequence is TGTGCCAGCAGCCAGATTCAGGGGGCTCGCAACACTGAAGCTTTCTTT. Amino acids: CASSQIQGARNTEAFF.

The chain combines TRBV24-1 with TRBJ2-5, with unresolved D. Between the trimmed V and J ends, which lost 0 bases and 5 bases, there was a span of 9 bases. Germline V gene data show CDR1 as KGHDR and CDR2 as SFDVKD. The CDR3 contains 14 residues. CDR3 DNA: TGTGCCACCAGTGATTTGCATGCGTGGGAGACCCAGTACTTC. Its translation: CATSDLHAWETQYF.

The rearrangement joins TRBV27 to TRBJ1-4; D possibly corresponds to TRBD1 (5 bases). The CDR3 is 14 residues long. Trimming took off 4 bases at V and 4 bases at J, with 10 bases between the two ends. In germline, CDR1 is MNHEY, CDR2 SMNVEV (reference sequence). CDR3 amino acids: CASSSTAINEKLFF. In DNA form, the CDR3 reads TGTGCCAGCAGTTCGACAGCTATTAATGAAAAACTGTTTTTT.

The chain is built from TRBV7-9 and TRBJ2-5, with 9 positions matching TRBD1. With 0 bases clipped from V and 5 bases from J, the junction kept 4 bases outside the gene matches. The CDR3 loop spans 15 amino acids. Germline loops: CDR1 SEHNR, CDR2 FQNEAQ (reference sequence). CDR3 amino acids: CASSLAWTGAETQYF. The CDR3 bases are TGTGCCAGCAGCTTAGCCTGGACAGGGGCGGAGACCCAGTACTTC.

This clone has just a few counts. The chain employs TRBV19 and TRBJ2-5; 9 nucleotides match TRBD1. The CDR3 runs 14 residues. CDR1 and CDR2 (germline): LNHDA, SQIVND (reference sequence). Trimming cost V 8 bases and J 1 base; bases outside gene matches: 5. CDR3 sequence (DNA): TGTGCCAGTGCTATGGACAGGGGCCAAGAGACCCAGTACTTC. Protein: CASAMDRGQETQYF.

The rearrangement uses TRBV7-8 and TRBJ2-5; 11 bases agree with TRBD1. Germline values: CDR1 SGHVS, CDR2 FQNEAQ. V trimming: 4 bases; J trimming: 2 bases; junction bases outside the gene matches: 0. CDR3 size: 14 residues. CDR3: CASSWDRGQETQYF. The CDR3 DNA reads as TGTGCCAGCAGCTGGGACAGGGGGCAAGAGACCCAGTACTTC. The full variable domain, its missing parts supplied by reference TRBV7-8 and TRBJ2-5, is GAGVSQSPRYKVAKRGQDVALRCDPISGHVSLFWYQQALGQGPEFLTYFQNEAQLDKSGLPSDRFFAERPEGSVSTLKIQRTQQEDSAVYLCASSWDRGQETQYFGPGTRLLVL.

This clone was seen a few times. J is TRBJ1-1 and V is TRBV5-8, with TRBD1 as a possible D gene (6 bases). With 4 bases removed from V and 4 bases from J, the gap between germline ends came to 17 bases. Germline V lookup: CDR1 SGHTS, CDR2 YDEGEE. There are 15 residues in the CDR3. The CDR3 region has the DNA TGTGCCAGCAGCGGCCTCAGGGGAATCGGCACTGAAGCTTTCTTT. Translated, it gives CASSGLRGIGTEAFF.